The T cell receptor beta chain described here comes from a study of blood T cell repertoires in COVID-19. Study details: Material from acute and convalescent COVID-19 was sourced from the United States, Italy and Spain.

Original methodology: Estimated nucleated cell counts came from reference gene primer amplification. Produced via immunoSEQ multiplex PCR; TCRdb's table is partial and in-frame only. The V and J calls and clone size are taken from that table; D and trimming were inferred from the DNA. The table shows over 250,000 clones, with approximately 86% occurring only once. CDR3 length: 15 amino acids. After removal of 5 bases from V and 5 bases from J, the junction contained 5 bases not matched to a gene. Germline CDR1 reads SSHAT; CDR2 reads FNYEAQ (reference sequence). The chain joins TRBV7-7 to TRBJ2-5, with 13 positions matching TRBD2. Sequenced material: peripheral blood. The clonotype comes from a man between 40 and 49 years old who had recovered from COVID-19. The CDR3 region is CASSPGTSGAETQYF. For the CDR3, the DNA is TGTGCCAGCAGCCCAGGGACTAGCGGGGCTGAGACCCAGTACTTC.